The text below deals with one TCR beta chain. Its specific antigen is unknown. No base quality information exists; no much larger clone differs at one position. This specimen comes from a study of CD8 T cells in ankylosing spondylitis (TCRdb year 2017). For the wider study: The study profiled T cell receptor beta repertoires in healthy donors and ankylosing spondylitis patients to find disease-linked TCR variants. The whole study cohort included some 100 healthy donors and about two dozen ankylosing spondylitis patients. Peripheral blood was sampled, and synovial fluid was also collected from ankylosing spondylitis patients. What the work shows at the level of the full study, not this receptor alone: A CD8+ phenotype was shown by the disease-linked clones, which were found at relatively low frequencies in peripheral blood. Significant enrichment of the disease-linked clones was reported in matched synovial fluid samples from ankylosing spondylitis patients. Blood from ankylosing spondylitis patients appeared to be characterized by a TCR beta motif composed of eight or nine highly homologous amino acid variants. Some TCR beta motif variants had previously been reported in synovial fluid and blood of reactive arthritis patients, which suggested common disease-initiation mechanisms.

The instrument was an Illumina HiSeq 2500. Quantitative 5'-RACE with molecular barcodes was used to prepare TCR beta libraries. On the study's bioinformatics: A new computational method, built on a probabilistic model of VDJ rearrangement, was used to identify disease-linked TCR variants. The public reads were quality trimmed at Q25 with fastp and then assembled into clones with MiXCR by TCRdb, keeping productive beta chains. One record per CDR3 amino acid sequence lists the most common genes and DNA. The V and J calls were determined by TCRdb, not by the authors. This sample lists roughly 230,000 distinct CDR3 sequences; over 15% were detected once. The ten largest clones capture approximately 32% of the sample. The cysteine opens and the phenylalanine closes a CDR3 of 15 amino acids. Only the CDR3 DNA stays, 45 bases, in frame from base 1. The junction carries 10 bases between V and J, which are trimmed by 0 bases and 4 bases respectively. The germline V gene encodes CDR1 ENHRY and CDR2 SYGVKD.

This clonotype was sampled from a male donor with ankylosing spondylitis or in good health (not recorded which). The chain was built from TRBV10-3 and TRBJ1-3; matching of 5 bases hints at TRBD1 as the D gene. Material: blood, either unsorted or a sorted T cell fraction (not recorded which). The DNA sequence is TGTGCCATCAGTGAGTCGCGACAGAAGGGAAACACCATATATTTT. This is translated as CAISESRQKGNTIYF.